This T cell receptor beta chain was captured in a study of blood T cells in healthy people across ages. This clonotype appeared a few times. A J-beta primer mix and a sample-barcoded 5' primer were used in a second PCR of about 7 to 12 cycles. TCRdb recomputed calls from the 5' RACE reads with MiXCR, one row per CDR3 protein. The sample consists of 1 million or so distinct CDR3 sequences, 25% of them appearing once. Germline V gives CDR1 SGDLS, CDR2 YYNGEE. The CDR3 has 16 residues. V was trimmed by 4 bases and J by 4 bases, leaving 18 bases between them. Separately, the same data were catalogued under a study of T cells of mothers and their children. In that study: Every mother produced more than 9 million TCR beta CDR3 reads, whereas every child provided 2.5 million to 3.5 million.

Sequencing input: blood. V and J are TRBV9 and TRBJ2-1; tentatively, D is TRBD2 (6 bases). This TCR was recovered from a girl aged 2-9 years in good health. The CDR3 here is CASSPLGGLGYNEQFF. CDR3 sequence (DNA): TGTGCCAGCAGCCCCCTGGGGGGTCTAGGGTACAATGAGCAGTTCTTC.